Following are 24 T cell receptor beta chains from one sample sequenced in a study of shared clonotypes between healthy human individuals. Naive CD8 cells, CD45RO-negative and positively selected for CCR7, excluded terminally differentiated effector memory CD45RA+ cells. Sequenced by immunoSEQ multiplex PCR; TCRdb stores in-frame clones only, minus some. The data contain more than 2 million clones, just under 95% of them singletons. Sequences were obtained from naive CD8+ T cells from PBMCs. The receptors originated from a man younger than 35 in good health. Some clones in this sample may be carry-over from other donors' samples.

The chain links TRBV7-3 to TRBJ1-4; tentatively, D is TRBD1 (5 bases). CDR3 length equals 20 residues. The germline V and J ends were trimmed by 0 bases and 0 bases, with 20 bases remaining between them. Germline CDR1 is SGHTA and CDR2 is FQGTGA. In DNA, the CDR3 is TGTGCCAGCAGCTTAACGGAGCCCTGGGGGGAAACTGCAACTAATGAAAAACTGTTTTTT. This codes for CASSLTEPWGETATNEKLFF.

The V and J genes are TRBV9 and TRBJ1-2; D is perhaps TRBD1 (5 bases). The V end was cut by 3 bases, the J end by 7 bases, with 22 bases between. The CDR3 length is 16 residues. The germline V gene encodes CDR1 SGDLS and CDR2 YYNGEE. The DNA of the CDR3 is TGTGCCAGCAGCGCGGTGGATGGGGGGAGAACGTTTGGCTACACCTTC. Translated, it gives CASSAVDGGRTFGYTF.

The chain recombines TRBV19 with TRBJ2-3, with 8 bases lining up with TRBD2. Germline loops: CDR1 LNHDA, CDR2 SQIVND (reference sequence). This CDR3 contains 14 residues. The V and J ends lost 5 bases and 3 bases, in that order; junction bases with no gene match: 4. The CDR3 region is CASSPSGRTDTQYF. CDR3 nucleotide sequence: TGTGCCAGTAGTCCTAGCGGGCGGACAGATACGCAGTATTTT. Filled out from reference TRBV19 and TRBJ2-3, the complete variable domain reads DGGITQSPKYLFRKEGQNVTLSCEQNLNHDAMYWYRQDPGQGLRLIYYSQIVNDFQKGDIAEGYSVSREKKESFPLTVTSAQKNPTAFYLCASSPSGRTDTQYFGPGTRLTVL.

The table lists this clone with a count of one. The chain employs TRBV28 and TRBJ1-3; 7 bases line up with TRBD1. In germline, CDR1 is MDHEN, CDR2 SYDVKM. V trimming: 4 bases; J trimming: 0 bases; junction bases outside the gene matches: 6. This CDR3 contains 16 residues. The CDR3 sequence is CASSYRGEGSGNTIYF. The CDR3 DNA reads as TGTGCCAGCAGTTACAGGGGAGAGGGCTCTGGAAACACCATATATTTT.

The genes are TRBV2 and TRBJ2-7; TRBD2 matches 11 bases. This CDR3 has 13 residues. With V trimmed by 9 bases and J by 2 bases, 3 bases remained unmatched. Germline values: CDR1 SNHLY, CDR2 FYNNEI. Here the CDR3 DNA reads TGTGCCAGTAGACTAGCGGGACCCTACGAGCAGTACTTC. Its protein product is CASRLAGPYEQYF. The entire variable domain, with the rest obtained from reference TRBV2 and TRBJ2-7, is as follows: EPEVTQTPSHQVTQMGQEVILRCVPISNHLYFYWYRQILGQKVEFLVSFYNNEISEKSEIFDDQFSVERPDGSNFTLKIRSTKLEDSAMYFCASRLAGPYEQYFGPGTRLTVT.

The CDR3 nucleotides are TGTGCCAGCAGTTTTATTGGGGGGAACACTGAAGCTTTCTTT. This sequence encodes CASSFIGGNTEAFF. The V gene is TRBV27, the J gene TRBJ1-1; TRBD1 is a possible D gene (5 bases). The V gene's germline CDR1 is MNHEY and CDR2 SMNVEV (reference sequence). The CDR3 length is 14 residues. V gave up 3 bases and J gave up 1 base, with 9 bases separating them.

This sequence joins TRBV7-3 and TRBJ2-3, with D possibly TRBD1 on 7 matching bases. The germline V gene encodes CDR1 SGHTA and CDR2 FQGTGA. The ends were cut back, 5 bases at V and 2 bases at J, with 20 bases in the middle. CDR3 length: 17 amino acids. This CDR3 reads CASSREAGGTYTDTQYF. In DNA, the CDR3 is TGTGCCAGCAGCCGCGAAGCAGGGGGGACCTACACAGATACGCAGTATTTT. The full variable domain, completed using reference TRBV7-3 and TRBJ2-3, is GAGVSQTPSNKVTEKGKYVELRCDPISGHTALYWYRQSLGQGPEFLIYFQGTGAADDSGLPNDRFFAVRPEGSVSTLKIQRTERGDSAVYLCASSREAGGTYTDTQYFGPGTRLTVL.

This clone was seen a single time. CDR3 DNA: TGTGCCAGTAGTGCTCACAGGGAACCCACTGAAGCTTTCTTT. Its protein product is CASSAHREPTEAFF. The rearrangement links TRBV19 to TRBJ1-1; a weak D match, TRBD1 (6 bases). The V gene lost 5 bases and the J gene lost 4 bases, with 14 bases spanning the gap. Germline CDR1 LNHDA, CDR2 SQIVND (reference sequence). The CDR3 has 14 amino acids.

V gene TRBV29-1 combines with J gene TRBJ2-1; TRBD2 agrees at 7 bases. Losses at the gene ends were 4 bases for V and 0 bases for J; bases not matched to a gene: 9. CDR1 and CDR2 (germline): SQVTM, ANQGSEA. The CDR3 has 16 residues. The CDR3 nucleotides read TGCAGCGTTGTAAGTGCGGGAGACGTCTCCTACAATGAGCAGTTCTTC. Protein product: CSVVSAGDVSYNEQFF.

This clone appeared a few times. The chain links TRBV19 to TRBJ1-5; 10 bases are shared with TRBD1. The length of the CDR3 is 14 residues. J lost 3 bases, V lost 6 bases, and 2 bases had no gene match. Germline CDR1 is LNHDA and CDR2 is SQIVND (reference sequence). The CDR3 region is CASSRQGANQPQHF. The CDR3 nucleotides read TGTGCCAGTAGCCGACAGGGGGCCAATCAGCCCCAGCATTTT.

This clone was counted a single time. The V gene is TRBV4-1, the J gene TRBJ2-5; D not certain. CDR3 size: 15 residues. Trimming took off 0 bases at V and 5 bases at J, with 13 bases between the two ends. The V gene's germline CDR1 is MGHRA and CDR2 YSYEKL. In DNA form, the CDR3 reads TGCGCCAGCAGCCAAGATCCCATCCCAAGCGAGACCCAGTACTTC. It encodes CASSQDPIPSETQYF.

This clone was seen a few times. This chain uses TRBV25-1 with TRBJ1-2; TRBD1 is a possible D gene (6 bases). The ends were cut back, 5 bases at V and 2 bases at J, with 9 bases in the middle. CDR3 length: 13 amino acids. The germline V gene has CDR1 MGHDK and CDR2 SYGVNS. CDR3 amino acids: CASSWGANYGYTF. As DNA, the CDR3 is TGTGCCAGCAGTTGGGGGGCGAACTATGGCTACACCTTC.

Comment on this clone: The sample contains more than one DNA sequence encoding this CDR3. The chain carries TRBV10-1 and TRBJ1-1, with a weak D call TRBD1 (6 bases). This CDR3 is 12 amino acids long. Trimming removed 4 bases at V and 5 bases at J, with 8 bases between. The germline CDR1 and CDR2 sequences are WNHNN and SYGVQD (reference sequence). The CDR3 DNA is TGCGCCAGCAGTGGAGGGGGGACTGAAGCTTTCTTT. Residues: CASSGGGTEAFF.

The chain links TRBV14 to TRBJ2-7; 8 nucleotides line up with TRBD1. This CDR3 region has 14 residues. Unmatched junction bases numbered 8, after V lost 4 bases and J lost 6 bases. Germline CDR1 is SGHDN and CDR2 is FVKESK. For the CDR3, the DNA is TGTGCCAGCAGCCCCCGGACAGGGCATGGCGAGCAGTACTTC. This translates into CASSPRTGHGEQYF.

The chain links TRBV14 to TRBJ2-7; D ambiguous. V gave up 4 bases and J gave up 6 bases, with 10 bases separating them. This CDR3 spans 12 amino acids. Germline-derived CDR1 and CDR2 are SGHDN and FVKESK. This CDR3 is CASSLPLAEQYF. The DNA for the CDR3 is TGTGCCAGCAGCCTCCCTCTGGCCGAGCAGTACTTC. Supplemented by reference TRBV14 and TRBJ2-7, the full variable domain reads EAGVTQFPSHSVIEKGQTVTLRCDPISGHDNLYWYRRVMGKEIKFLLHFVKESKQDESGMPNNRFLAERTGGTYSTLKVQPAELEDSGVYFCASSLPLAEQYFGPGTRLTVT.

The J gene is TRBJ2-5, the V gene TRBV13; tentative D call: TRBD2 (5 bases). The CDR3 spans 14 residues. Trimming removed 3 bases from V and 2 bases from J, with 10 bases in between. Germline CDR1 and CDR2: PRHDT and FYEKMQ (reference sequence). The CDR3 loop reads CASSFPTGQETQYF. The CDR3 DNA reads TGTGCCAGCAGCTTCCCGACGGGACAAGAGACCCAGTACTTC.

The chain has TRBV19 and TRBJ1-2; the D gene is possibly TRBD1 (5 bases). Trimming cost V 6 bases and J 0 bases, with 14 bases left between them. The CDR3 is 15 amino acids. Germline values: CDR1 LNHDA, CDR2 SQIVND (reference sequence). The CDR3: CASSSRDTTNYGYTF. The CDR3, as DNA: TGTGCCAGTAGCTCCAGGGATACGACTAACTATGGCTACACCTTC.

The CDR3 spells CASSPGLTGELFF. The CDR3 DNA follows: TGTGCCAGCAGCCCAGGGCTCACCGGGGAGCTGTTTTTT. The rearrangement links TRBV6-5 to TRBJ2-2, with D maybe TRBD1 (5 bases). Germline CDR1 reads MNHEY; CDR2 reads SVGAGI. The CDR3 consists of 13 residues. V lost 6 bases and J 4 bases, leaving 9 bases between the germline ends.

V and J are TRBV4-1 and TRBJ1-1, with D perhaps matching TRBD1 (5 bases). This CDR3 spans 15 amino acids. Germline values: CDR1 MGHRA, CDR2 YSYEKL. Trimming cost V 8 bases and J 5 bases, with 21 bases left between them. The CDR3 DNA reads TGCGCCAGCGCACAGGACCTTAGCTCGGGGACTGAAGCTTTCTTT. This translates into CASAQDLSSGTEAFF.

The chain has TRBV27 and TRBJ2-7, with a possible D match to TRBD2 (6 bases). CDR3 length equals 15 residues. The V gene lost 6 bases and the J gene lost 0 bases, with 15 bases spanning the gap. Germline loops: CDR1 MNHEY, CDR2 SMNVEV (reference sequence). CDR3 protein: CASSPRRGSSYEQYF. The CDR3, as DNA: TGTGCCAGCAGCCCCCGGCGGGGAAGCTCCTACGAGCAGTACTTC.

This chain uses TRBV5-6 with TRBJ2-3; 14 bases match TRBD2. The CDR3 is 16 amino acids. The germline CDR1 and CDR2 sequences are SGHDT and YYEEEE. With 5 bases clipped from V and 4 bases from J, the junction kept 6 bases outside the gene matches. The CDR3 DNA sequence: TGTGCCAGCAGTCGGGCGACTAGCGGGAGGGCAGATACGCAGTATTTT. Its translation is CASSRATSGRADTQYF.

The rearrangement links TRBV7-6 to TRBJ2-1; 7 positions match TRBD2. Germline V gene data show CDR1 as SGHVS and CDR2 as FNYEAQ. This CDR3 is built from 16 residues. Unmatched junction bases numbered 6, after V lost 2 bases and J lost 2 bases. In DNA, the CDR3 is TGTGCCAGCAGCTTACGCACCGGGACTACCTACAATGAGCAGTTCTTC. Residues: CASSLRTGTTYNEQFF. The entire variable domain, with the rest obtained from reference TRBV7-6 and TRBJ2-1, is as follows: GAGVSQSPRYKVTKRGQDVALRCDPISGHVSLYWYRQALGQGPEFLTYFNYEAQQDKSGLPNDRFSAERPEGSISTLTIQRTEQRDSAMYRCASSLRTGTTYNEQFFGPGTRLTVL.

The chain recombines TRBV25-1 with TRBJ2-3; 9 nucleotides agree with TRBD1. V gave up 6 bases and J gave up 4 bases; unmatched junction bases: 8. This CDR3 region has 15 residues. CDR1 and CDR2 from the germline V gene are MGHDK and SYGVNS. CDR3 amino acids: CASRDRGGIPDTQYF. The CDR3 DNA sequence: TGTGCCAGCAGGGACAGGGGTGGGATCCCAGATACGCAGTATTTT.

V usage is TRBV5-1 and J usage is TRBJ2-2; D is unresolved. CDR1 is SGHRS and CDR2 is YFSETQ in the germline V gene. The CDR3 length is 14 residues. V lost 0 bases to trimming and J lost 6 bases, with 9 bases between them. In nucleotides, the CDR3 is TGCGCCAGCAGCTTGGTCGAGGTCTCCGGGGAGCTGTTTTTT. Translation gives CASSLVEVSGELFF.